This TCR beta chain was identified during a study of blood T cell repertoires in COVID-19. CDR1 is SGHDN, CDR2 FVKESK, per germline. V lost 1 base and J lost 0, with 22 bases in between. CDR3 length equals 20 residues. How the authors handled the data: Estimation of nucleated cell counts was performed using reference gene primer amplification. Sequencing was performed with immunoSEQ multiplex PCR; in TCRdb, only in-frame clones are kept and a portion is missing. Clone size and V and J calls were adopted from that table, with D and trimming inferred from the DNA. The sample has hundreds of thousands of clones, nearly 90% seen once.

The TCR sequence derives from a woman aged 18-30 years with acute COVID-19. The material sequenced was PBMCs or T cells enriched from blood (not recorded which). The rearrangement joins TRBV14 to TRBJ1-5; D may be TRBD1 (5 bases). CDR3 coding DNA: TGTGCCAGCAGCCAAGGGTACGCGGGGCGAAAATGGGGTAGCAATCAGCCCCAGCATTTT. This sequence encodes CASSQGYAGRKWGSNQPQHF. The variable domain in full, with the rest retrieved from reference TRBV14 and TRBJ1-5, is EAGVTQFPSHSVIEKGQTVTLRCDPISGHDNLYWYRRVMGKEIKFLLHFVKESKQDESGMPNNRFLAERTGGTYSTLKVQPAELEDSGVYFCASSQGYAGRKWGSNQPQHFGDGTRLSIL.